Sequencing of this T cell receptor (beta chain) was carried out in a study of shared clonotypes between healthy human individuals. About the study: The donors, a couple of women and three men, were aged 18 to 49.

Sequencing used immunoSEQ multiplex PCR; TCRdb keeps in-frame clones, though not all of them. The sample lists about 2 million clones, approximately 94% occurring once. The naive CD8 subset, CD45RO-negative cells positively selected for CCR7, excluded terminally differentiated effector memory CD45RA+ cells. Germline CDR1 is LGHNA and CDR2 is YNFKEQ. Trimming took off 3 bases at V and 4 bases at J, with 16 bases between the two ends. The CDR3 extends over 15 amino acids. Sequencing was performed on naive CD8+ T cells sorted from blood. This TCR derives from a young man in good health. The rearrangement links TRBV4-2 to TRBJ2-7, with D possibly TRBD2 on 6 matching bases. CDR3: CASSQDGGVTYEQYF. The CDR3 DNA sequence: TGTGCCAGCAGCCAGGACGGCGGGGTGACATACGAGCAGTACTTC.